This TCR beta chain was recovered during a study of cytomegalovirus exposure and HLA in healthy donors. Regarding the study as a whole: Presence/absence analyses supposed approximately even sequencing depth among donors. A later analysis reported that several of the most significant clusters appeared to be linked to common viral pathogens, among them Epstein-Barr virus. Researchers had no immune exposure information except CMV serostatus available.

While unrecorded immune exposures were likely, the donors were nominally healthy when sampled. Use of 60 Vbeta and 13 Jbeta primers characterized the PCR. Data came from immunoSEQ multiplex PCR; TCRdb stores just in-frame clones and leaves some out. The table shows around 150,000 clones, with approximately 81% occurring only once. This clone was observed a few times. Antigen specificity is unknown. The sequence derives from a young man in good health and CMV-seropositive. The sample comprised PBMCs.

CDR3 sequence reads: CAGGTGYNEQFF. The CDR3 DNA is TGTGCCGGCGGGACTGGGTACAATGAGCAGTTCTTC. The V and J genes are TRBV7-9 and TRBJ2-1, with D possibly TRBD2 on 6 matching bases. The V end was cut by 11 bases, the J end by 4 bases, with 12 bases between. CDR1 and CDR2 (germline): SEHNR, FQNEAQ (reference sequence). The CDR3 runs 12 residues. Full variable domain (missing parts from reference TRBV7-9 and TRBJ2-1): DTGVSQNPRHKITKRGQNVTFRCDPISEHNRLYWYRQTLGQGPEFLTYFQNEAQLEKSRLLSDRFSAERPKGSFSTLEIQRTEQGDSAMYLCAGGTGYNEQFFGPGTRLTVL.